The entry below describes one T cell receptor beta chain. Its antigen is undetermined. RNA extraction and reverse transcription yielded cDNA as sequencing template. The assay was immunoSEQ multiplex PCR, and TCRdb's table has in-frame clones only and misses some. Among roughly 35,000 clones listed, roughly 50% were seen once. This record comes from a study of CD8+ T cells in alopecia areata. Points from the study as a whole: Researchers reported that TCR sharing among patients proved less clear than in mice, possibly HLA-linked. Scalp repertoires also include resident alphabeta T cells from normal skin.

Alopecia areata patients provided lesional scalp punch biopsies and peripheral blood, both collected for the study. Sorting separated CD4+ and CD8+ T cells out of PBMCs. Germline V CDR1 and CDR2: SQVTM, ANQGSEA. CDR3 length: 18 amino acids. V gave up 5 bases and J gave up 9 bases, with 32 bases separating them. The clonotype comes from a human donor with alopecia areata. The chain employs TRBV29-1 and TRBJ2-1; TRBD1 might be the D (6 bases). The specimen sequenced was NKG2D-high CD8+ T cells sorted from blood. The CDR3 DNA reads TGCAGCGTTAACGATGCTCACATCCAGGGGCCCCAGAGCGGTGAGCAGTTCTTC. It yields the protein CSVNDAHIQGPQSGEQFF.